These 24 T cell receptor beta chains share one sample of origin, sequenced in a study of breast tumors, draining lymph nodes, adjacent tissues (dated by TCRdb to about 2016). Receptor amplification or capture employed multiplex PCR. Sequencing took place on an Illumina HiSeq 2000. In TCRdb, the public reads were trimmed at Q25 with fastp and aligned with MiXCR, with productive beta chains retained. All rows with the same CDR3 protein become a single entry with the most common DNA and genes. Across this sample there are about 230,000 distinct CDR3 sequences, with 32% seen only once. The top ten clones comprise roughly 1.5% of the sample. The lymph node samples were taken from the axillary draining lymph nodes of breast cancer patients. The sequencing input was axillary lymph node tissue. These TCRs come from a female donor with breast cancer. Some clones in this sample may be carry-over from other donors' samples.

This clonotype has ten or more counts. V is TRBV3-1 and J is TRBJ1-5; D is uncertain. Germline V gene data show CDR1 as LGHDT and CDR2 as YNNKEL (reference sequence). Between the trimmed V and J ends, which lost 0 bases and 4 bases, there was a span of 10 bases. This CDR3 contains 15 residues. The CDR3 DNA reads TGTGCCAGCAGCCAAGATTCGCTTCCGAATCAGCCCCAGCATTTT. Translating gives CASSQDSLPNQPQHF.

V and J are TRBV6-2 or TRBV6-3 and TRBJ2-7; the match to TRBD1 covers 9 bases. CDR3 length: 20 residues. J was trimmed by 1 base and V by 2 bases; bases with no gene match: 18. The germline V gene has CDR1 MNHEY and CDR2 SVGEGT. The CDR3 bases are TGTGCCAGCAGTTACACCTCGGGACAGGGCGCGATTAGGGGATCCTACGAGCAGTACTTC. This translates into CASSYTSGQGAIRGSYEQYF.

As regards this clonotype: An end of the junction does not agree with germline; a read error may underlie this. This sequence joins TRBV5-8 and TRBJ1-2; D is unresolved. The CDR3 is 13 amino acids. Germline CDR1 reads SGHTS; CDR2 reads YDEGEE. CDR3 in amino acids: CASSAQRTYGYSF. The CDR3 DNA sequence: TGTGCCAGCAGCGCACAGCGGACCTATGGCTACTCCTTC.

This clonotype was counted ten times or more. The chain joins TRBV7-2 to TRBJ1-6, with a weak D call TRBD1 (5 bases). Trimming stripped 1 base from V and 9 bases from J, with 16 bases between. Germline lookup yields CDR1 SGHTA and CDR2 FQGNSA. The CDR3 consists of 16 residues. As DNA, the CDR3 is TGTGCCAGCAGCTTAGGGCGGCCCGGGGCCGGTTCACCCCTCCACTTT. Its translation is CASSLGRPGAGSPLHF.

The chain uses TRBV7-2 and TRBJ1-2, with D possibly being TRBD1 (5 bases). This CDR3 has 14 amino acids. Looked up from germline, CDR1 is SGHTA and CDR2 is FQGNSA. V lost 1 base and J lost 7, with 13 bases in between. CDR3 region: CASSLVSGGGGYTF. In DNA, the CDR3 is TGTGCCAGCAGCTTAGTATCGGGGGGTGGTGGCTACACCTTC.

The V call is TRBV7-2, the J call TRBJ2-5; the D is unclear. The length of the CDR3 is 16 residues. The germline V gene has CDR1 SGHTA and CDR2 FQGNSA. Deletions cut 4 bases from V and 5 bases from J, with 20 bases between. The CDR3, as DNA: TGTGCCAGCAGCTCAGGACCTAGGCGGCAGAGGGAGACCCAGTACTTC. This codes for CASSSGPRRQRETQYF.

This clonotype was seen only a few times. The chain links TRBV28 to TRBJ1-2; no clear D gene. V gave up 2 bases and J gave up 3 bases, with 4 bases separating them. The germline V gene encodes CDR1 MDHEN and CDR2 SYDVKM. The CDR3 is made up of 12 amino acids. CDR3 bases: TGTGCCAGCAGTTTAGGGGACTATGGCTACACCTTC. This gives the protein CASSLGDYGYTF.

This chain connects TRBV12-3 or TRBV12-4 to TRBJ2-7; 9 bases match TRBD2. Germline trimming cut 6 bases from V and 7 bases from J; bases unmatched to any gene: 10. The CDR3 is 14 residues long. In DNA, the CDR3 is TGTGCCAGCAGCCCAGGGCGCGGGAGGGATGAGCAGTACTTC. Its translation: CASSPGRGRDEQYF.

This clonotype came up a few times. A read error may explain this, as a much larger clone is one base away. The chain combines TRBV7-6 with TRBJ2-3; 13 positions agree with TRBD2. This CDR3 is built from 18 residues. The V gene's germline CDR1 is SGHVS and CDR2 FNYEAQ. The CDR3 loop is CASSLRGTSGKSTHTQYF. The CDR3 DNA is TGTGCCAGCAGCTTACGGGGGACTAGCGGGAAGTCCACACATACGCAGTATTTT.

A word on this clonotype: At one end the junction does not follow the germline gene, possibly because of a read error. V is TRBV7-9 and J is TRBJ1-6, with 7 positions matching TRBD1. Germline loops: CDR1 SEHNR, CDR2 FQNEAQ (reference sequence). The CDR3 runs 15 residues. CDR3: CASSPGTARDSPLHF. The CDR3 DNA sequence: TGTGCCAGCAGCCCTGGGACAGCGCGTGATTCGCCCCTCCACTTT.

Details on this clonotype: This may stem from a read error, because a much larger clone lies one nucleotide away. The V call is TRBV20-1, the J call TRBJ1-2; perhaps TRBD1 as D (6 bases). Looked up from germline, CDR1 is DFQATT and CDR2 is SNEGSKA (reference sequence). V dropped 1 base and J dropped 13 bases, with 16 bases sitting between them. This CDR3 is built from 12 residues. CDR3 sequence (DNA): TGCAGTGCTAGAGCACAGGGCGACCGCTCCACCTTC. It yields the protein CSARAQGDRSTF.

To note about this clonotype: A much larger clone differs by one base, so this may be a read error. J is TRBJ2-6 and V is TRBV7-2, with 10 bases that match TRBD1. The CDR3 covers 15 residues. Germline loops: CDR1 SGHTA, CDR2 FQGNSA. The CDR3 region is CASSETGGGANVLPF. In nucleotides, the CDR3 is TGTGCCAGCAGCGAGACAGGGGGCGGGGCCAACGTCCTGCCTTTC.

This clonotype was seen repeatedly, ten times or more. V usage is TRBV6-5 and J usage is TRBJ1-2; D call uncertain. Trimming stripped 2 bases from V and 4 bases from J, with 8 bases between. Germline V CDR1 and CDR2: MNHEY, SVGAGI. The CDR3 is made up of 13 amino acids. CDR3 sequence: CASSYGSFYGYTF. The DNA for the CDR3 is TGTGCCAGCAGTTACGGCAGCTTCTATGGCTACACCTTC.

This clonotype occurred many times. The chain links TRBV29-1 to TRBJ2-3, with a weak D call TRBD2 (7 bases). The CDR3 contains 15 residues. Between the trimmed V and J ends, which lost 8 bases and 1 base, there was a span of 19 bases. Germline loops: CDR1 SQVTM, CDR2 ANQGSEA. In nucleotides, the CDR3 is TGCAGCAGTACTGGGGGGGCCGGGGGCACAGATACGCAGTATTTT. Its protein product is CSSTGGAGGTDTQYF.

At least ten counts were recorded for this clonotype. The genes are TRBV7-3 and TRBJ2-2, with 8 bases matching TRBD2. J was trimmed by 6 bases and V by 0 bases; bases with no gene match: 12. The CDR3 is made up of 18 amino acids. The germline V gene encodes CDR1 SGHTA and CDR2 FQGTGA. The CDR3, as DNA: TGTGCCAGCAGCTTAACGTTCCGCGGGAGGTCCTCGGCCGGGGAGCTGTTTTTT. Protein: CASSLTFRGRSSAGELFF.

For this clonotype: The junction does not match germline at one end; this may be a read error. This chain uses TRBV20-1 with TRBJ1-5; 7 bases match TRBD1. This CDR3 contains 15 residues. Germline CDR1 reads DFQATT; CDR2 reads SNEGSKA (reference sequence). CDR3 sequence (DNA): TGCAGTGCCAGAGATGGGACAGCAAGCAATCAGCCCCAGCGTTTT. Translated, it gives CSARDGTASNQPQRF.

J is TRBJ2-5 and V is TRBV7-3; D gene ambiguous. Germline-derived CDR1 and CDR2 are SGHTA and FQGTGA. The ends were cut back, 5 bases at V and 4 bases at J, with 11 bases in the middle. The CDR3 totals 13 residues. The CDR3 loop reads CASSINHSETQYF. The DNA for the CDR3 is TGTGCCAGCAGCATAAACCACTCAGAGACCCAGTACTTC.

CDR3 residues: CASSLKVTAVGETQYF. In DNA, the CDR3 is TGTGCCAGCAGCTTAAAAGTTACGGCTGTGGGGGAGACCCAGTACTTC. The chain has TRBV5-6 and TRBJ2-5, with D hard to call. CDR3 length: 16 residues. The germline gives CDR1 SGHDT, CDR2 YYEEEE. Trimming removed 2 bases from V and 5 bases from J, with 19 bases in between.

This clonotype was counted at least ten times. V is TRBV5-1 and J is TRBJ2-1; D is possibly TRBD2 (6 bases). CDR1 SGHRS and CDR2 YFSETQ come from the germline V gene. V was clipped by 0 bases and J by 7 bases, with 14 bases between them. The CDR3 covers 15 residues. This CDR3 is CASSLDNGSSNEQFF. DNA for the CDR3: TGCGCCAGCAGCTTGGACAACGGGAGTAGTAATGAGCAGTTCTTC. The full variable domain, its missing parts supplied by reference TRBV5-1 and TRBJ2-1, is KAGVTQTPRYLIKTRGQQVTLSCSPISGHRSVSWYQQTPGQGLQFLFEYFSETQRNKGNFPGRFSGRQFSNSRSEMNVSTLELGDSALYLCASSLDNGSSNEQFFGPGTRLTVL.

This clonotype was recorded at least ten times. J is TRBJ2-1 and V is TRBV5-5; TRBD2 is a possible D gene (5 bases). The CDR3 has 10 amino acids. V dropped 6 bases and J dropped 12 bases, with 10 bases sitting between them. Per germline, CDR1 SGHKS and CDR2 YYEKEE (reference sequence). The chain's CDR3 is CASNSGGQFF. CDR3 DNA sequence: TGTGCCAGCAACTCCGGAGGGCAGTTCTTC.

V is TRBV11-3 and J is TRBJ2-6; D remains ambiguous. The germline V gene has CDR1 SGHNT and CDR2 YENEEA. This CDR3 has 13 amino acids. Trimming removed 5 bases at V and 8 bases at J, with 10 bases between. CDR3 sequence: CASSRRATNVLTF. CDR3 in DNA: TGTGCCAGCAGCCGAAGGGCGACCAACGTCCTGACTTTC.

In this sample, this clonotype turned up many times. This rearrangement joins TRBV6-5 to TRBJ2-5; a weak D match, TRBD1 (5 bases). Trimming removed 2 bases from V and 4 bases from J, with 11 bases in between. The CDR3 has 14 residues. The germline CDR1 and CDR2 sequences are MNHEY and SVGAGI. The CDR3 DNA follows: TGTGCCAGCAGTTACGGGGCGCGCGGAGAGACCCAGTACTTC. It encodes CASSYGARGETQYF.

This clonotype has ten or more counts. The V call is TRBV7-9, the J call TRBJ1-3; D might be TRBD1 (6 bases). The ends were cut back, 1 base at V and 2 bases at J, with 15 bases in the middle. The V gene's germline CDR1 is SEHNR and CDR2 FQNEAQ (reference sequence). The CDR3 is 17 residues long. The DNA for the CDR3 is TGTGCCAGCAGCTTAGTAGGGGGGATTGGGCCTGGAAACACCATATATTTT. Its translation is CASSLVGGIGPGNTIYF.

This clonotype was observed once. The chain joins TRBV7-3 to TRBJ1-1; D may be TRBD1 (5 bases). With 2 bases removed from V and 4 bases from J, the gap between germline ends came to 14 bases. The CDR3 sequence is 15 residues long. The germline V gene encodes CDR1 SGHTA and CDR2 FQGTGA. The CDR3 loop is CASSLAGGLGTEAFF. CDR3 DNA sequence: TGTGCCAGCAGCTTAGCGGGGGGGTTGGGCACTGAAGCTTTCTTT.